This T cell receptor (beta chain) was sequenced during a study of blood T cells in healthy people across ages. Per the germline V gene, CDR1 is LGHDT and CDR2 is YNNKEL (reference sequence). The CDR3 has 13 amino acids. Deletions cut 4 bases from V and 5 bases from J, with 12 bases between. Combining a sample-barcoded 5' primer with a J-beta primer mix, a second PCR ran for about 7 to 12 cycles. TCRdb re-called the 5' RACE reads with MiXCR, one entry per CDR3 protein. In the table there are 1.5 million to 2 million distinct CDR3 sequences, about 31% of which are singletons. This clonotype was picked up a small number of times.

This clonotype originated in a woman aged 25-40 years in good health. V usage is TRBV3-1 and J usage is TRBJ2-7, with D unclear. The sample consisted of blood. The CDR3 loop is CASSPPDTNEQYF. The CDR3 nucleotides read TGTGCCAGCAGCCCTCCGGATACCAACGAGCAGTACTTC.